The 5 T cell receptor beta chains listed next were all sequenced from one sample in a study of T cells in Graves' hyperthyroidism and ophthalmopathy. It was RNA transcripts that yielded the amplified TCR beta CDR3 regions. The study used the HTBI primer set for a first-round RT-PCR of the TCR CDR3. A single record per CDR3 protein comes from TCRdb applying MiXCR to the multiplex PCR reads. The table records 600,000 to 750,000 distinct CDR3 sequences, roughly 17% of them present only once. Sequencing was carried out using blood. The source of these receptors is a man aged 45-60 years with Graves' hyperthyroidism.

The V gene is TRBV30, the J gene TRBJ2-3, with 16 positions matching TRBD2. This CDR3 is built from 18 residues. CDR1 is GTSNPN and CDR2 is SVGIG in the germline V gene (reference sequence). The trim removed 3 bases at V and 4 bases at J, leaving 10 bases unmatched. The CDR3, as DNA: TGTGCCTGGAGCAGCGGGACTAGCGGGAGGGCCGGGGCAGATACGCAGTATTTT. Residues: CAWSSGTSGRAGADTQYF.

V usage is TRBV6-1 and J usage is TRBJ2-7; possible D gene TRBD1, 6 bases. CDR1 is MNHNS, CDR2 SASEGT, per germline. The CDR3 is 14 residues long. Trimming cost V 3 bases and J 3 bases, with 12 bases left between them. CDR3 nucleotide sequence: TGTGCCAGCAGTGAGACAGGCGTTCTCTACGAGCAGTACTTC. Translation: CASSETGVLYEQYF.

The chain carries TRBV4-1 and TRBJ2-2; the D gene is possibly TRBD2 (5 bases). The V end lost 0 bases, the J end lost 4 bases, and 9 bases lay between the germline ends. Germline CDR1 MGHRA, CDR2 YSYEKL. There are 15 residues in the CDR3. The CDR3 loop reads CASSQEPGVTGELFF. In DNA, the CDR3 is TGCGCCAGCAGCCAAGAGCCCGGGGTCACCGGGGAGCTGTTTTTT.

This clonotype was detected ten times or more. The chain has TRBV12-3 or TRBV12-4 and TRBJ1-1; TRBD1 is a possible D gene (5 bases). The CDR3 is 14 residues long. V lost 7 bases and J 5 bases, leaving 17 bases between the germline ends. CDR3 region: CASTWGTVSTEAFF. In nucleotides, the CDR3 is TGTGCCAGCACCTGGGGGACTGTTTCAACTGAAGCTTTCTTT.

This clonotype was detected ten times or more. This sequence joins TRBV11-2 and TRBJ2-1, with D perhaps matching TRBD1 or TRBD2 (5 bases each). Trimming took 2 bases from V and 0 from J, leaving 14 bases between them. Germline-derived CDR1 and CDR2 are SGHAT and FQNNGV. The CDR3 spans 17 residues. The CDR3 is CASSLSRGVPSYNEQFF. The CDR3 region has the DNA TGTGCCAGCAGCTTAAGTAGAGGGGTACCCTCCTACAATGAGCAGTTCTTC.